This TCR beta chain was recovered during a study of blood T cell repertoires in COVID-19 (dated by TCRdb to the early 2020s). For context, the study as a whole: Collaborator samples came from the United States, Italy and Spain and covered acute and convalescent phases of COVID-19. A de-identified subject ID, COVID-19 status, age in years and sex were almost always included in the sample metadata. The samples were drawn from two sources: the first 160 participants of the ongoing ImmuneRACE study, and 950 to 1,500 subjects contributed by 6 global collaborators. The prospective study material was composed of cDNA or gDNA derived from T cells, B-cell-depleted T cells, or PBMCs. The repertoires were released in a freely available public database meant as a resource for research on the immune response to SARS-CoV-2. Subjects who had been exposed to COVID-19, were actively infected with it, or had recovered from it provided the deeply sampled blood TCRbeta repertoires that made up the dataset. Where available, HLA class I and class II types were taken from metadata supplied by the sample provider and were not determined by assay-based typing. Here is what the overall study found, with its caveats: The quantity of clinical and demographic metadata differed by source and by participant and was supplied without curation.

Per the germline V gene, SNHLY is the CDR1 and FYNNEI is the CDR2. Inclusive of the bounding cysteine and phenylalanine, the CDR3 is 15 residues long. The CDR3 DNA has 45 bases and is translated from base 1. V is clipped by 8 bases and J by 3 bases, and the sequence between their germline boundaries is 17 bases long. Another Seattle source contributed samples from volunteer blood donors who had recovered from COVID-19. The collaborating institutions used their own protocols to collect whole blood in K2EDTA tubes. For TCRbeta analysis, collaborators shipped samples in one of three forms: frozen whole blood, isolated PBMCs, or DNA extracted from either of those sample types. Comments on this clone: The antigen it binds to is not known. No base quality information exists; no much larger clone differs at one position.

TCRbeta CDR3 regions were amplified from genomic DNA using the immunoSEQ Assay, a bias-controlled multiplex PCR. The study's own analysis went as follows. Nucleated cell counts per sample were estimated from amplification of reference gene primers within the assay. To quantify the absolute abundance of each unique TCRbeta CDR3 rearrangement, sequence reads were collapsed and filtered. For each sample, productive Simpson clonality was calculated as the square root of Simpson's diversity index over productive rearrangements. TCRdb carries this immuneACCESS record with in-frame sequences only. Its versions omit some clonotypes, under half of them owing to an unresolved V gene in the studies checked, with the rest unexplained. V and J calls and clone size are given by that table; D and trimming were obtained from the DNA. This sample lists under 300,000 clones; 89% were detected once. The top ten constitute roughly 5% of the sample.

The clonotype was recovered from a woman aged 40-49 years who had recovered from COVID-19. The rearrangement joined TRBV2 to TRBJ2-1; the D segment could be TRBD2, given 5 matching bases. Material for sequencing was peripheral blood. The DNA sequence reads TGTGCCAGCGGACGATCGGTCGGGGTCTACAATGAGCAGTTCTTC. It translates as CASGRSVGVYNEQFF.